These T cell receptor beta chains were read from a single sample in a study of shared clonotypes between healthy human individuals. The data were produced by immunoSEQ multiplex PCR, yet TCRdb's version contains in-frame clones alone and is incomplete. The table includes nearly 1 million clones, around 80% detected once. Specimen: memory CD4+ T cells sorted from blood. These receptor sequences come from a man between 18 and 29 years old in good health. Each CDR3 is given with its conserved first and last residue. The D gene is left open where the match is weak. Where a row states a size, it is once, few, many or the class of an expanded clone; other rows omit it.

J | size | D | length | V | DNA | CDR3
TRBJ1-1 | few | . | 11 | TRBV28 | TGTGCCAGCAGTTTGAGCGCTGAAGCTTTCTTT | CASSLSAEAFF
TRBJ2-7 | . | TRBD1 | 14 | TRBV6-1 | TGTGCCAGCAGTGACGGGGACAGAACCTACGAGCAGTACTTC | CASSDGDRTYEQYF
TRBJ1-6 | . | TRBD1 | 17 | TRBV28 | TGTGCCAGCAGTGCCCCGACAGGGCCCCCATATAATTCACCCCTCCACTTT | CASSAPTGPPYNSPLHF
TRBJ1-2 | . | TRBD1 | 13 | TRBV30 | TGTGCCTGGAGTCCGAGGACAGGGGATGGCTACACCTTC | CAWSPRTGDGYTF
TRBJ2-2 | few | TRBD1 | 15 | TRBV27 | TGTGCCACTTCCAAGACAGGGGGAAGTACCGGGGAGCTGTTTTTT | CATSKTGGSTGELFF
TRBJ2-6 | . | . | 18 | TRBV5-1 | TGCGCCAGCAGCTTGGTCAAACAACTAAGCTCTGGGGCCAACGTCCTGACTTTC | CASSLVKQLSSGANVLTF
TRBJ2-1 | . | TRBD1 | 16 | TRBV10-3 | TGTGCCATCAGTGAGTGGGACAGGGGGCAGATAGGTGGGCAGTTCTTC | CAISEWDRGQIGGQFF
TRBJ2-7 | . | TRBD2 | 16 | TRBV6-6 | TGTGCCAGCAGTTACTCGGGACTAGCGACCTCCTACGAGCAGTACTTC | CASSYSGLATSYEQYF
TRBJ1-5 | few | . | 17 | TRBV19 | TGTGCCAGTAGTCGAGGACTAGCAGGGCATAGCAATCAGCCCCAGCATTTT | CASSRGLAGHSNQPQHF
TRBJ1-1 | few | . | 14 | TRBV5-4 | TGTGCCAGCAGCTGGCAGGGAGGGACCACTGAAGCTTTCTTT | CASSWQGGTTEAFF
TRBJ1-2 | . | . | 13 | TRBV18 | TGTGCCAGCTCACCGGGGTTTCAATATGGCTACACCTTC | CASSPGFQYGYTF
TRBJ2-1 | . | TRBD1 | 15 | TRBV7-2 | TGTGCCAGCAGCCACCCCCAGGGGGCCTACAATGAGCAGTTCTTC | CASSHPQGAYNEQFF
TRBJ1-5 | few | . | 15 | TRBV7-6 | TGTGCCAGCACGGGACCAGTAAGTTCCCATCAGCCCCAGCATTTT | CASTGPVSSHQPQHF
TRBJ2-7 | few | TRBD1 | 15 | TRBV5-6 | TGTGCCAGCAGCTTCAGCGGGACAGGGGATTACGAGCAGTACTTC | CASSFSGTGDYEQYF
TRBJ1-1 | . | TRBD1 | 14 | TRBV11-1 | TGTGCCAGCAGCCTCAGGGGGAGAGGCACTGAAGCTTTCTTT | CASSLRGRGTEAFF